The 27 T cell receptor beta chains given below trace back to one sample, sequenced in a study of CD8 T cells in Susac syndrome. An amount of RNA that ranged from 0.5 to 1 ug was reverse transcribed with random hexamers. MiXCR, run by TCRdb on the immunoSEQ multiplex PCR reads, gives a single entry per CDR3 protein. The sample contains 100,000 to 150,000 distinct CDR3 sequences, more than 90% of which appear only once. The sequencing input was CD8+ T cells from PBMCs. These receptors were obtained from a human donor with Susac syndrome.

This CDR3 is CASSYPRRQGGYGYTF. In DNA form, the CDR3 reads TGTGCCAGCAGCTATCCCCGGCGTCAGGGAGGCTATGGCTACACCTTC. V gene TRBV7-9 combines with J gene TRBJ1-2; tentatively, D is TRBD1 (5 bases). CDR1 and CDR2 (germline): SEHNR, FQNEAQ (reference sequence). Between the trimmed V and J ends, which lost 4 bases and 4 bases, there was a span of 19 bases. The CDR3 has 16 residues.

In its sample, this clonotype was seen a few times. The rearrangement uses TRBV4-3 and TRBJ2-1; 10 nucleotides align to TRBD2. V gave up 3 bases and J gave up 6 bases; unmatched junction bases: 8. CDR3 length equals 16 residues. Germline CDR1 is LGHNA and CDR2 is YSLEER. The CDR3 region is CASSHPLAGDGNEQFF. Here the CDR3 DNA reads TGCGCCAGCAGCCACCCTCTAGCGGGAGATGGCAATGAGCAGTTCTTC.

The rearrangement joins TRBV7-9 to TRBJ2-7; D possibly corresponds to TRBD1 (5 bases). CDR1 is SEHNR and CDR2 is FQNEAQ in the germline V gene (reference sequence). Trimming shortened V by 0 bases and J by 5 bases, and 8 bases separated the two germline ends. The CDR3 covers 13 residues. CDR3 nucleotide sequence: TGTGCCAGCAGCTTAGCGCCCAGGGACGAGCAGTACTTC. Amino acid sequence: CASSLAPRDEQYF.

This chain uses TRBV7-9 with TRBJ1-4; TRBD1 matches 8 bases. Germline trimming cut 5 bases from V and 7 bases from J; bases unmatched to any gene: 6. The CDR3 spans 14 residues. Germline CDR1 SEHNR, CDR2 FQNEAQ (reference sequence). This chain's CDR3 is CASSHDRGGEKLFF. The CDR3 DNA follows: TGTGCCAGCAGCCACGACAGGGGAGGTGAAAAACTGTTTTTT.

The chain employs TRBV6-1 and TRBJ1-1, with TRBD1 identical over 11 bases. The V and J ends lost 6 bases and 0 bases, in that order; junction bases with no gene match: 6. Germline loops: CDR1 MNHNS, CDR2 SASEGT. The CDR3 sequence is 16 residues long. The CDR3 nucleotides read TGTGCCAGCAGATTCCGGGACAGGGGGTTGAACACTGAAGCTTTCTTT. This gives the protein CASRFRDRGLNTEAFF.

This sequence joins TRBV6-5 and TRBJ1-2; D is unclear. V was shortened by 0 bases and J by 4 bases, with 12 bases between the two germline ends. CDR1 is MNHEY, CDR2 SVGAGI, per germline. This CDR3 is built from 15 residues. The CDR3 spells CASSYSDGSGYGYTF. CDR3 nucleotides: TGTGCCAGCAGTTACTCGGATGGGAGTGGCTATGGCTACACCTTC.

The rearrangement joins TRBV4-1 to TRBJ2-5, with D unresolved. The V end lost 3 bases, the J end lost 1 base, and 6 bases lay between the germline ends. The germline CDR1 and CDR2 sequences are MGHRA and YSYEKL. The CDR3 contains 13 residues. In DNA, the CDR3 is TGCGCCAGCAGCCACGACCGCCAAGAGACCCAGTACTTC. Translation gives CASSHDRQETQYF.

This sequence joins TRBV12-5 and TRBJ2-7, with TRBD2 as a possible D gene (6 bases). Looked up from germline, CDR1 is LGHNT and CDR2 is FRNRAP. The ends were cut back, 0 bases at V and 4 bases at J, with 16 bases in the middle. This CDR3 has 16 residues. The CDR3 reads CASGLVPALAGYEQYF. In DNA, the CDR3 is TGTGCTAGTGGTTTGGTACCTGCCCTTGCGGGGTACGAGCAGTACTTC.

The CDR3 protein is CSARGLGENQPQHF. The DNA of the CDR3 is TGCAGTGCTAGAGGCTTGGGAGAAAATCAGCCCCAGCATTTT. This chain connects TRBV20-1 to TRBJ1-5; no clear D. With 1 base removed from V and 4 bases from J, the gap between germline ends came to 11 bases. The length of the CDR3 is 14 residues. Germline CDR1 reads DFQATT; CDR2 reads SNEGSKA (reference sequence).

The gene calls are TRBV6-5 and TRBJ1-2; D gene unclear. CDR1 is MNHEY, CDR2 SVGAGI, per germline. This CDR3 contains 13 residues. V lost 2 bases, J lost 2 bases, and 6 bases lay in between. CDR3 residues: CASSYVRNYGYTF. The CDR3 DNA reads TGTGCCAGCAGTTACGTGAGGAACTATGGCTACACCTTC.

The genes are TRBV13 and TRBJ2-3, with 8 bases identical to TRBD2. CDR3 length: 15 amino acids. With V trimmed by 3 bases and J by 3 bases, 5 bases remained unmatched. Germline V gene lookup returns CDR1 PRHDT and CDR2 FYEKMQ (reference sequence). The CDR3 sequence: CASSFRREVTDTQYF. In DNA form, the CDR3 reads TGTGCCAGCAGCTTCCGGCGGGAGGTAACAGATACGCAGTATTTT.

V usage is TRBV9 and J usage is TRBJ2-2; 9 bases are shared with TRBD2. J was trimmed by 0 bases and V by 1 base; bases with no gene match: 4. The CDR3 covers 17 residues. Germline V gives CDR1 SGDLS, CDR2 YYNGEE. CDR3 sequence: CASSVFASGTNTGELFF. As DNA, the CDR3 is TGTGCCAGCAGCGTATTCGCTAGCGGGACGAACACCGGGGAGCTGTTTTTT.

This clonotype appeared a single time. V and J are TRBV30 and TRBJ2-1; 11 bases fit TRBD1. CDR1 GTSNPN and CDR2 SVGIG come from the germline V gene (reference sequence). The V gene end was trimmed by 2 bases and the J gene end by 2 bases; junction bases not matched to a gene: 2. The CDR3 length is 15 residues. CDR3 DNA: TGTGCCTGGAGTTGGGGACAGGGGGCCTACAATGAGCAGTTCTTC. Residues: CAWSWGQGAYNEQFF.

This chain connects TRBV19 to TRBJ2-1, with D maybe TRBD2 (6 bases). Per the germline V gene, CDR1 is LNHDA and CDR2 is SQIVND (reference sequence). V gave up 3 bases and J gave up 6 bases, with 15 bases separating them. The CDR3 consists of 15 residues. DNA of the CDR3: TGTGCCAGTAGTATCTTACGGGAGCTTCCCAATGAGCAGTTCTTC. Its protein is CASSILRELPNEQFF. The full variable domain, its missing parts supplied by reference TRBV19 and TRBJ2-1, is DGGITQSPKYLFRKEGQNVTLSCEQNLNHDAMYWYRQDPGQGLRLIYYSQIVNDFQKGDIAEGYSVSREKKESFPLTVTSAQKNPTAFYLCASSILRELPNEQFFGPGTRLTVL.

This clonotype occurred once. The chain joins TRBV25-1 to TRBJ1-5; no clear D. CDR1 and CDR2 (germline): MGHDK, SYGVNS. This CDR3 spans 13 amino acids. With 4 bases removed from V and 5 bases from J, the gap between germline ends came to 9 bases. CDR3 sequence: CASSGSPYQPQHF. The CDR3 bases are TGTGCCAGCAGTGGTTCCCCGTATCAGCCCCAGCATTTT. Full variable domain (outside the CDR3, taken from reference TRBV25-1 and TRBJ1-5): EADIYQTPRYLVIGTGKKITLECSQTMGHDKMYWYQQDPGMELHLIHYSYGVNSTEKGDLSSESTVSRIRTEHFPLTLESARPSHTSQYLCASSGSPYQPQHFGDGTRLSIL.

This clonotype was detected a few times. The gene calls are TRBV7-9 and TRBJ1-4; D not certain. Trimming stripped 2 bases from V and 2 bases from J, with 6 bases between. The CDR3 is 14 residues long. Germline CDR1 is SEHNR and CDR2 is FQNEAQ (reference sequence). CDR3 protein: CASSLCCTNEKLFF. The CDR3 nucleotides read TGTGCCAGCAGCTTATGCTGTACTAATGAAAAACTGTTTTTT.

The chain is built from TRBV27 and TRBJ2-5, with TRBD2 identical over 12 bases. J was trimmed by 5 bases and V by 2 bases; bases with no gene match: 6. This CDR3 contains 16 residues. Germline loops: CDR1 MNHEY, CDR2 SMNVEV (reference sequence). CDR3 sequence: CASSLGLAGGWETQYF. The CDR3 DNA follows: TGTGCCAGCAGTTTAGGGCTAGCGGGGGGGTGGGAGACCCAGTACTTC.

With respect to this clonotype: Germline and junction disagree at one end, which may indicate a read error. V gene TRBV20-1 combines with J gene TRBJ1-1; TRBD1 matches at 7 bases. The CDR3 has 15 residues. The V gene's germline CDR1 is DFQATT and CDR2 SNEGSKA (reference sequence). CDR3 region: CSARDRARPRTEAFF. CDR3 nucleotides: TGCAGTGCTCGAGACAGGGCCCGTCCCCGCACTGAAGCTTTCTTT.

The rearrangement joins TRBV12-3 or TRBV12-4 to TRBJ2-1, with 9 bases aligning to TRBD2. The CDR3 extends over 17 amino acids. J lost 4 bases, V lost 2 bases, and 9 bases had no gene match. Written as DNA, the CDR3 is TGTGCCAGCAGTTTATCCTTGGCGGGGGGGTGGTACAATGAGCAGTTCTTC. Its protein is CASSLSLAGGWYNEQFF.

The chain is built from TRBV12-3 or TRBV12-4 and TRBJ2-3, with D possibly being TRBD1 or TRBD2 (5 bases each). Trimming took off 3 bases at V and 1 base at J, with 14 bases between the two ends. There are 16 residues in the CDR3. The CDR3 protein is CASSFMWDPGTDTQYF. CDR3 bases: TGTGCCAGCAGTTTCATGTGGGACCCCGGCACAGATACGCAGTATTTT.

CDR3 region: CASKLLAGDEQFF. The CDR3 region has the DNA TGTGCCAGCAAGCTACTAGCGGGAGATGAGCAGTTCTTC. J is TRBJ2-1 and V is TRBV12-3 or TRBV12-4; 11 nucleotides align to TRBD2. Losses at the gene ends were 7 bases for V and 8 bases for J; bases not matched to a gene: 4. The CDR3 spans 13 residues.

This clonotype was seen only once. V usage is TRBV4-2 and J usage is TRBJ2-2, with TRBD2 matching 11 bases. The junction had 8 bases not matched to a gene; V was cut back by 4 bases and J by 4 bases. CDR3 length equals 17 residues. The V gene's germline CDR1 is LGHNA and CDR2 YNFKEQ. The CDR3: CASSPELAGGTTGELFF. The CDR3 DNA follows: TGTGCCAGCAGCCCAGAGTTAGCGGGAGGGACCACCGGGGAGCTGTTTTTT.

The chain recombines TRBV30 with TRBJ1-2; D is ambiguous. The CDR3 runs to 13 residues. Between the trimmed V and J ends, which lost 4 bases and 0 bases, there was a span of 9 bases. Germline values: CDR1 GTSNPN, CDR2 SVGIG (reference sequence). CDR3 in DNA: TGTGCCTGGAACGTCGGAGCTAACTATGGCTACACCTTC. Protein sequence: CAWNVGANYGYTF.

A remark on this clonotype: The junction does not match germline at one end; this may be a read error. The genes are TRBV11-2 and TRBJ2-1; 10 positions match TRBD2. The CDR3 loop spans 11 amino acids. Germline CDR1 SGHAT, CDR2 FQNNGV. CDR3 DNA: TGTGCCAGCGGTCTAGCGGGAGACTTGCGCTTC. Translation: CASGLAGDLRF.

The rearrangement links TRBV28 to TRBJ2-1; 7 bases line up with TRBD2. Unmatched junction bases numbered 13, after V lost 7 bases and J lost 13 bases. CDR3 length equals 13 residues. Germline V gene sequence: CDR1 MDHEN, CDR2 SYDVKM. The CDR3 here is CASTPWAGVEQFF. The DNA of the CDR3 is TGTGCCAGCACTCCTTGGGCGGGAGTGGAACAGTTCTTC.

The V and J genes are TRBV20-1 and TRBJ1-1; TRBD1 matches 7 bases. This CDR3 region has 15 residues. Germline CDR1 reads DFQATT; CDR2 reads SNEGSKA (reference sequence). The junction had 13 bases not matched to a gene; V was cut back by 0 bases and J by 9 bases. The CDR3 DNA reads TGCAGTGCTAGAGATTTAGAAGGACAGGTGGGAAAAGCTTTCTTT. Protein sequence: CSARDLEGQVGKAFF.

This clonotype came up a few times. The V and J genes are TRBV7-8 and TRBJ2-2; D is ambiguous. This CDR3 is 15 amino acids long. CDR1 SGHVS and CDR2 FQNEAQ come from the germline V gene. Deletions cut 0 bases from V and 7 bases from J, with 12 bases between. DNA for the CDR3: TGTGCCAGCAGCTTAGCGTCGGGCCGAGGCGGGGAGCTGTTTTTT. Its protein is CASSLASGRGGELFF.